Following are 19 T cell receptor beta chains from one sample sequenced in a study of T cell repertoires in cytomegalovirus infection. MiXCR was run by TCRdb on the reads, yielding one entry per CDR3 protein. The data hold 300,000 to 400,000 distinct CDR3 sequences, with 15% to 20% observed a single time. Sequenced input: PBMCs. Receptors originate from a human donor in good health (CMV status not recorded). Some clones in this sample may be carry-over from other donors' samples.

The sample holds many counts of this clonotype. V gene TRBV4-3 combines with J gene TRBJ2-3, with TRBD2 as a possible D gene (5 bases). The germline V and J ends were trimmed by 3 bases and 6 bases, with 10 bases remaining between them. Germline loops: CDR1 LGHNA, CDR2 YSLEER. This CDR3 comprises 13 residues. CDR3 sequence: CASSQGRRDTQYF. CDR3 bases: TGCGCCAGCAGCCAGGGTAGGAGGGATACGCAGTATTTT.

For the CDR3, the DNA is TGTGCCAGCAGCCAAGGATTGAGGGGACAGGGGGCCAAAAACATTCAGTACTTC. It is translated as CASSQGLRGQGAKNIQYF. The chain joins TRBV3-1 to TRBJ2-4, with 10 bases identical to TRBD1. The CDR3 consists of 18 residues. The germline V gene encodes CDR1 LGHDT and CDR2 YNNKEL (reference sequence). Trimming at V came to 1 base and at J to 1 base, leaving 7 bases not matched to a gene.

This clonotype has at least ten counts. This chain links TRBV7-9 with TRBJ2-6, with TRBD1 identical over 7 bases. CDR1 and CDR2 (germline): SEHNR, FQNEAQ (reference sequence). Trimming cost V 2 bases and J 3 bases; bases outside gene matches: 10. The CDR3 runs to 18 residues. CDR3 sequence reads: CASSLPPTGYRGANVLTF. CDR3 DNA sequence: TGTGCCAGCAGCTTACCGCCGACAGGGTATCGTGGGGCCAACGTCCTGACTTTC.

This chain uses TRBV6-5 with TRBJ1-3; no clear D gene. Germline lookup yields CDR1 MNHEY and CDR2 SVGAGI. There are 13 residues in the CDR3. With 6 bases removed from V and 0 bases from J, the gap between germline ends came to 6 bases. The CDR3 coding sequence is TGTGCCAGCAGCCAGCGCTCTGGAAACACCATATATTTT. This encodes CASSQRSGNTIYF.

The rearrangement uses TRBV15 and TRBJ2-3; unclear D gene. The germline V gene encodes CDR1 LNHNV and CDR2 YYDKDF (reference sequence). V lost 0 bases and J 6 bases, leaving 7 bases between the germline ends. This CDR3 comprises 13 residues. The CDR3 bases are TGTGCCACCAGCAGAGATTTCGTGGATACGCAGTATTTT. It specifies CATSRDFVDTQYF.

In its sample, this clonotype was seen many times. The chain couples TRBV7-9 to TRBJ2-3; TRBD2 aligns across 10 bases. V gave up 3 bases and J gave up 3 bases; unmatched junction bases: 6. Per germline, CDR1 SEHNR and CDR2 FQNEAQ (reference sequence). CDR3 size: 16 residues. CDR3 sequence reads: CASSFLSTSGTDTQYF. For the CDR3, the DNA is TGTGCCAGCAGCTTCCTCTCGACTAGCGGGACAGATACGCAGTATTTT.

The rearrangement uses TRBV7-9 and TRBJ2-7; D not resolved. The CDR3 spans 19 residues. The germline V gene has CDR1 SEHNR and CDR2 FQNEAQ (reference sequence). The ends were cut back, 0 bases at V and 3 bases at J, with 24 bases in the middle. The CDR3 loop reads CASSLARPLMWAFDYEQYF. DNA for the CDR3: TGTGCCAGCAGCTTAGCGCGCCCCCTGATGTGGGCTTTCGACTACGAGCAGTACTTC.

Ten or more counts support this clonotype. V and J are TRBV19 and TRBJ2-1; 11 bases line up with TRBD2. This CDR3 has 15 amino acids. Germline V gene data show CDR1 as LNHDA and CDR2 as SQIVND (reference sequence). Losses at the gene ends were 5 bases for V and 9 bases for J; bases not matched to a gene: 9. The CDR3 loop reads CASSPVAGGPSEQFF. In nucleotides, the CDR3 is TGTGCCAGTAGTCCCGTAGCGGGAGGGCCCAGTGAGCAGTTCTTC.

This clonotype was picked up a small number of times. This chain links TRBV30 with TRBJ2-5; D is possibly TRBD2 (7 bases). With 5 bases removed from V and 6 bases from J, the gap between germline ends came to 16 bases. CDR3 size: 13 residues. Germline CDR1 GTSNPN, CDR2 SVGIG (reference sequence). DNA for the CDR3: TGTGCCTGGGGCTTAGGGGGGGAACAGACCCAGTACTTC. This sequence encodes CAWGLGGEQTQYF.

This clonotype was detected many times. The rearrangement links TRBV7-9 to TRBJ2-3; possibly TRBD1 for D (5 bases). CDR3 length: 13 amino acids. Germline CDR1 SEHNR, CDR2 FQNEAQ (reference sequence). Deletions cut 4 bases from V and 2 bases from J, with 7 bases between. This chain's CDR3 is CASSSDNTDTQYF. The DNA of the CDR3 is TGTGCCAGCAGCTCGGACAACACAGATACGCAGTATTTT.

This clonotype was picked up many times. CDR3 sequence reads: CASSLAGTEAFF. The CDR3 DNA is TGTGCCAGCAGCTTAGCGGGAACTGAAGCTTTCTTT. This chain joins TRBV7-9 and TRBJ1-1; no clear D gene. Trimming shortened V by 0 bases and J by 5 bases, and 4 bases separated the two germline ends. Germline CDR1 reads SEHNR; CDR2 reads FQNEAQ (reference sequence). The CDR3 length is 12 residues.

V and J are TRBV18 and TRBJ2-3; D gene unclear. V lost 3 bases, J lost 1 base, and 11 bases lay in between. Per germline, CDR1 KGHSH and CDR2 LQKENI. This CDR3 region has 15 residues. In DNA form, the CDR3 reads TGTGCCAGCTCACCGCAAGATCGGGGCACAGATACGCAGTATTTT. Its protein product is CASSPQDRGTDTQYF.

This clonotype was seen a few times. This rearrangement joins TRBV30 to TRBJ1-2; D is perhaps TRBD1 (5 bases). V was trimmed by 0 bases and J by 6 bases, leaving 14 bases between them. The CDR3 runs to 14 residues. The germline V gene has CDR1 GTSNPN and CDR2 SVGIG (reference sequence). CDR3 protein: CAWSVEGRGNGYTF. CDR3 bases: TGTGCCTGGAGTGTCGAGGGGCGAGGAAATGGCTACACCTTC.

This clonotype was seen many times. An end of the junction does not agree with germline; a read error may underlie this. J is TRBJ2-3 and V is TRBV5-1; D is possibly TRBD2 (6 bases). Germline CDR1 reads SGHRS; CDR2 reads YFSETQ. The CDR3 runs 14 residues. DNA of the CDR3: TGTGCCAGCAGCTTAAGTGGCGGGGCGGATACGCAGTATTTT. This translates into CASSLSGGADTQYF. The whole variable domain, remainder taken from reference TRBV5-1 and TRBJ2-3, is KAGVTQTPRYLIKTRGQQVTLSCSPISGHRSVSWYQQTPGQGLQFLFEYFSETQRNKGNFPGRFSGRQFSNSRSEMNVSTLELGDSALYLCASSLSGGADTQYFGPGTRLTVL.

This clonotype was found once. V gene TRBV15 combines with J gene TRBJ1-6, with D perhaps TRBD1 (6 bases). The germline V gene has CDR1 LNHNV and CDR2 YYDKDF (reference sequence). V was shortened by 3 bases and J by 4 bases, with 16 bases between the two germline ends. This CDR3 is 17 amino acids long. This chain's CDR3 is CATSRRGDIGYNSPLHF. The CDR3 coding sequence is TGTGCCACCAGCAGGAGGGGGGATATAGGGTATAATTCACCCCTCCACTTT. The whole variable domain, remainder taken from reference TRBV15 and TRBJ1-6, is DAMVIQNPRYQVTQFGKPVTLSCSQTLNHNVMYWYQQKSSQAPKLLFHYYDKDFNNEADTPDNFQSRRPNTSFCFLDIRSPGLGDTAMYLCATSRRGDIGYNSPLHFGNGTRLTVT.

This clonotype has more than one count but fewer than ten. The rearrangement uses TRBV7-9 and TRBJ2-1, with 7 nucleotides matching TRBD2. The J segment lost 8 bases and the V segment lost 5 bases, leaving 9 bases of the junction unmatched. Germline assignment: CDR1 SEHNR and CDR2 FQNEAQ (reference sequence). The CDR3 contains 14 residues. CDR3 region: CASSPRTRAYEQFF. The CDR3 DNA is TGTGCCAGCAGCCCCCGGACTAGGGCCTATGAGCAGTTCTTC.

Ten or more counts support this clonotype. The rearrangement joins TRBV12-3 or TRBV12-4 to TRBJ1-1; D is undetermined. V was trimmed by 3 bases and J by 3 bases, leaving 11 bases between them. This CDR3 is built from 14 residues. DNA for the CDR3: TGTGCCAGCAGTTTTCAATTTCCGGACACTGAAGCTTTCTTT. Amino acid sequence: CASSFQFPDTEAFF.

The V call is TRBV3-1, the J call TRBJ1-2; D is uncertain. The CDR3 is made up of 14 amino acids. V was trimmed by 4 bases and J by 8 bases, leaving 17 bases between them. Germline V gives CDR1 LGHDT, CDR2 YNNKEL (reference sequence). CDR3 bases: TGTGCCAGCAGCCTAGGTTCGTTGGGTTCGGGCTACACCTTC. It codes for CASSLGSLGSGYTF.

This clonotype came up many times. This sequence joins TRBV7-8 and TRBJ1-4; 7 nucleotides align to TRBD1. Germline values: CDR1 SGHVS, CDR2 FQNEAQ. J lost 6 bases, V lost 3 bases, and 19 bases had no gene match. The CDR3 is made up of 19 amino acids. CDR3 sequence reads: CASSFPDREGTHGDEKLFF. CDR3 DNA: TGTGCCAGCAGCTTCCCTGACAGGGAGGGGACCCACGGCGATGAAAAACTGTTTTTT. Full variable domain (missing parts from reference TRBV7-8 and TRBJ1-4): GAGVSQSPRYKVAKRGQDVALRCDPISGHVSLFWYQQALGQGPEFLTYFQNEAQLDKSGLPSDRFFAERPEGSVSTLKIQRTQQEDSAVYLCASSFPDREGTHGDEKLFFGSGTQLSVL.